In this sample, the clone carrying this T cell receptor beta chain turned up many times. Antigen specificity is unknown. With a J-beta primer mix and a sample-barcoded 5' primer, a second PCR ran about 7 to 11 cycles. MiXCR, run by TCRdb on the 5' RACE reads, gives a single entry per CDR3 protein. Of hundreds of thousands of distinct CDR3 sequences listed, around 48% are singletons. V lost 6 bases and J 8 bases, leaving 23 bases between the germline ends. The CDR3 has 16 residues. Germline V gives CDR1 ENHRY, CDR2 SYGVKD. The data were taken from a study of blood T cells in healthy people across ages. Study-level findings and limits: Not knowing donor CMV status may have confounded expanded clonotype changes.

The receptor was isolated from a man aged 80 or over in good health. The sequenced sample consisted of blood. This chain joins TRBV10-3 and TRBJ2-1; no firm D call. The CDR3 DNA follows: TGTGCCATCAGACCCTTGGGCGGTGCCCGCGGCGATGAGCAGTTCTTC. It specifies CAIRPLGGARGDEQFF.